Included here is one T cell receptor (beta chain) sequence, with context. The data derive from a study of shared clonotypes between healthy human individuals. The table came from immunoSEQ multiplex PCR; TCRdb's copy has only in-frame clones and leaves some out. The table lists 470,000 or so clones, 81% of them singletons, with approximately 11% in the top ten. Sequencing was done on a sample of PBMCs. The clonotype was recovered from a middle-aged woman in good health. Some clones in this sample may be carry-over from other donors' samples.

CDR3 sequence: CASSLLRGNTEAFF. In DNA form, the CDR3 reads TGTGCCAGCAGCTTACTCAGGGGGAACACTGAAGCTTTCTTT. The rearrangement joins TRBV11-2 to TRBJ1-1; TRBD1 might be the D (6 bases). The V end was cut by 2 bases, the J end by 1 base, with 8 bases between. This CDR3 is built from 14 residues. Germline V gene data show CDR1 as SGHAT and CDR2 as FQNNGV. Drawing the rest from reference TRBV11-2 and TRBJ1-1, the complete variable domain is EAGVAQSPRYKIIEKRQSVAFWCNPISGHATLYWYQQILGQGPKLLIQFQNNGVVDDSQLPKDRFSAERLKGVDSTLKIQPAKLEDSAVYLCASSLLRGNTEAFFGQGTRLTVV.